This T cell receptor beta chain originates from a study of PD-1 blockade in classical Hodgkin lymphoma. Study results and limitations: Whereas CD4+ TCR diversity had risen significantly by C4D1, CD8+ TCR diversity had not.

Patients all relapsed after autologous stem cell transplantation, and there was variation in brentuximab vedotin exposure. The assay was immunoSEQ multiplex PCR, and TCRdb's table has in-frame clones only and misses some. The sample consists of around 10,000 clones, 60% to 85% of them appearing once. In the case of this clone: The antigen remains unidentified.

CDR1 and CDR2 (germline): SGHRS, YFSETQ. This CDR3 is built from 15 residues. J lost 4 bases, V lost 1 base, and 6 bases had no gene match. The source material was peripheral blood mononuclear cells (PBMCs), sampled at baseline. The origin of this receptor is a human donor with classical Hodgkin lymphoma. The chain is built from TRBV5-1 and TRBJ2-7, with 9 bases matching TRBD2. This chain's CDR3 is CASSLWTSVFYEQYF. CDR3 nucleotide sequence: TGCGCCAGCAGCTTGTGGACTAGCGTTTTTTACGAGCAGTACTTC.